The entry below gives a single TCR beta chain sequence along with its context. Its matching antigen is unknown. The entry originates in a study of CD8 T cells in ankylosing spondylitis. The study, taken as a whole, reports: Reactive arthritis synovial fluid and blood were previously reported to contain some motif variants. Within ankylosing spondylitis blood, a TCR beta motif made up of eight highly homologous variants appeared to be characteristic.

Germline-derived CDR1 and CDR2 are SGHRS and YFSETQ. This CDR3 comprises 14 residues. V was clipped by 4 bases and J by 10 bases; unmatched bases: 9. TCRdb analysed the 5' RACE reads with MiXCR anew, one entry per CDR3 protein. This sample yields about 140,000 distinct CDR3 sequences, of which 7% to 9% are seen a single time; approximately 7% belongs to the top ten. The origin of this receptor is a male donor with ankylosing spondylitis. V gene TRBV5-1 combines with J gene TRBJ2-1, with TRBD1 matching 9 bases. The specimen was synovial fluid, either unsorted or a sorted T cell fraction (not recorded which). DNA for the CDR3: TGCGCCAGCAGCGGCGGGACAGGGAATACGGAGCAGTTCTTC. It translates to CASSGGTGNTEQFF.